The 22 T cell receptor beta chains listed next were all sequenced from one sample in a study of blood T cell repertoires in COVID-19. TCRdb's copy holds only in-frame clones and misses some; the assay was immunoSEQ multiplex PCR. The sample has about 200,000 clones; 85% to 90% are singletons. Sequenced input: peripheral blood. Receptor source: a man aged 60 to 75 who had recovered from COVID-19.

The J gene is TRBJ2-7, the V gene TRBV6-2 or TRBV6-3; 7 bases align to TRBD2. The germline V gene encodes CDR1 MNHEY and CDR2 SVGEGT. This CDR3 spans 13 amino acids. V was clipped by 6 bases and J by 3 bases; unmatched bases: 5. CDR3 nucleotides: TGTGCCAGCAGCCAGGGAGGGGACTACGAGCAGTACTTC. This sequence encodes CASSQGGDYEQYF.

The genes are TRBV19 and TRBJ1-1, with a possible D match to TRBD1 (6 bases). Germline V gene data show CDR1 as LNHDA and CDR2 as SQIVND (reference sequence). The CDR3 is 16 residues long. The V end lost 5 bases, the J end lost 1 base, and 17 bases lay between the germline ends. The CDR3 is CASSGRAGERNTEAFF. CDR3 nucleotides: TGTGCCAGTAGTGGGAGGGCAGGGGAGAGGAACACTGAAGCTTTCTTT. Based on the CDR3 plus reference TRBV19 and TRBJ1-1, the full variable domain is DGGITQSPKYLFRKEGQNVTLSCEQNLNHDAMYWYRQDPGQGLRLIYYSQIVNDFQKGDIAEGYSVSREKKESFPLTVTSAQKNPTAFYLCASSGRAGERNTEAFFGQGTRLTVV.

The chain joins TRBV6-4 to TRBJ2-7; 8 bases agree with TRBD2. This CDR3 is built from 14 residues. CDR1 MRHNA and CDR2 SNTAGT come from the germline V gene. Germline trimming cut 6 bases from V and 5 bases from J; bases unmatched to any gene: 9. The CDR3 nucleotides are TGTGCCAGCAGCAGGGGACTAGACCGTAACGAGCAGTACTTC. The encoded protein is CASSRGLDRNEQYF.

This rearrangement joins TRBV19 to TRBJ1-5; D remains ambiguous. CDR1 is LNHDA and CDR2 is SQIVND in the germline V gene (reference sequence). The CDR3 contains 15 residues. Between the trimmed V and J ends, which lost 5 bases and 7 bases, there was a span of 18 bases. The chain's CDR3 is CASSWGAGIGQPQHF. DNA for the CDR3: TGTGCCAGTAGTTGGGGTGCGGGAATAGGACAGCCCCAGCATTTT.

As DNA, the CDR3 is TGTGCCAGCAGCTTGACAGGGCCCAATGAAAAACTGTTTTTT. Encoded protein: CASSLTGPNEKLFF. This rearrangement joins TRBV28 to TRBJ1-4; 7 bases are a match to TRBD1. The CDR3 length is 14 residues. Germline V gene data show CDR1 as MDHEN and CDR2 as SYDVKM. The trim removed 6 bases at V and 5 bases at J, leaving 6 bases unmatched.

The CDR3 nucleotides are TGTGCCAGCAGTGGGGAGGTGTCGCGGGCGAAGGGCACTGAAGCTTTCTTT. Protein sequence: CASSGEVSRAKGTEAFF. The rearrangement links TRBV25-1 to TRBJ1-1; D is ambiguous. V lost 4 bases and J lost 4, with 22 bases in between. CDR1 is MGHDK, CDR2 SYGVNS, per germline. This CDR3 spans 17 amino acids.

This clone was detected many times. The rearrangement uses TRBV9 and TRBJ1-1; 8 bases are shared with TRBD1. V gave up 0 bases and J gave up 8 bases; unmatched junction bases: 6. Per the germline V gene, CDR1 is SGDLS and CDR2 is YYNGEE. CDR3 length: 14 amino acids. The CDR3 sequence: CASSVDGRDREAFF. In DNA form, the CDR3 reads TGTGCCAGCAGCGTAGATGGTCGGGACAGGGAAGCTTTCTTT.

CDR3 region: CASSEGQGSSGELFF. The CDR3 nucleotides read TGTGCCAGCAGCGAGGGACAGGGTTCATCCGGGGAGCTGTTTTTT. The chain uses TRBV9 and TRBJ2-2; 9 nucleotides agree with TRBD1. This CDR3 has 15 residues. V lost 3 bases and J lost 6; bases outside the gene matches: 6. Germline loops: CDR1 SGDLS, CDR2 YYNGEE.

The V call is TRBV5-1, the J call TRBJ2-3; unclear D gene. Germline V gives CDR1 SGHRS, CDR2 YFSETQ. CDR3 size: 15 residues. V shed 0 bases and J shed 0 bases, with 8 bases lying between them. Here the CDR3 DNA reads TGCGCCAGCAGCTTGGATACGGGTAGCACAGATACGCAGTATTTT. As protein: CASSLDTGSTDTQYF. The whole variable domain, filled in from reference TRBV5-1 and TRBJ2-3, reads KAGVTQTPRYLIKTRGQQVTLSCSPISGHRSVSWYQQTPGQGLQFLFEYFSETQRNKGNFPGRFSGRQFSNSRSEMNVSTLELGDSALYLCASSLDTGSTDTQYFGPGTRLTVL.

J is TRBJ2-1 and V is TRBV10-3; D gene uncertain. V was pared by 1 base and J by 7 bases, with 5 bases between. Germline loops: CDR1 ENHRY, CDR2 SYGVKD. This CDR3 is 12 amino acids long. The CDR3 spells CAISEYGNEQFF. The CDR3 DNA reads as TGTGCCATCAGTGAGTACGGGAATGAGCAGTTCTTC.

In DNA, the CDR3 is TGTGCCAGCAGCCTTCTAGCGGGCTTAAACACTGAAGCTTTCTTT. Its translation: CASSLLAGLNTEAFF. The rearrangement joins TRBV7-8 to TRBJ1-1; unclear D gene. Germline V gene sequence: CDR1 SGHVS, CDR2 FQNEAQ. The ends were cut back, 5 bases at V and 2 bases at J, with 15 bases in the middle. This CDR3 region has 15 residues. Complete variable domain (other parts from reference TRBV7-8 and TRBJ1-1): GAGVSQSPRYKVAKRGQDVALRCDPISGHVSLFWYQQALGQGPEFLTYFQNEAQLDKSGLPSDRFFAERPEGSVSTLKIQRTQQEDSAVYLCASSLLAGLNTEAFFGQGTRLTVV.

The chain combines TRBV29-1 with TRBJ2-3; 8 bases are shared with TRBD1. CDR3 length: 13 residues. V trimming: 0 bases; J trimming: 5 bases; junction bases outside the gene matches: 1. Germline assignment: CDR1 SQVTM and CDR2 ANQGSEA. As DNA, the CDR3 is TGCAGCGTTGAAGACAGGGGGCTAGATACGCAGTATTTT. It is translated as CSVEDRGLDTQYF.

The rearrangement uses TRBV5-1 and TRBJ1-1, with a possible D match to TRBD1 (5 bases). The germline V gene encodes CDR1 SGHRS and CDR2 YFSETQ. V shed 4 bases and J shed 4 bases, with 14 bases lying between them. The CDR3 covers 14 residues. The CDR3 spells CASSLALGGTEAFF. The CDR3 DNA reads TGCGCCAGCAGCCTCGCGCTGGGGGGCACTGAAGCTTTCTTT.

The genes are TRBV6-5 and TRBJ1-2; 7 positions agree with TRBD1. V trimming: 6 bases; J trimming: 4 bases; junction bases outside the gene matches: 8. CDR1 and CDR2 (germline): MNHEY, SVGAGI. CDR3 length: 14 residues. This chain's CDR3 is CASSATGIIYGYTF. CDR3 in DNA: TGTGCCAGCAGCGCGACAGGGATTATCTATGGCTACACCTTC.

This chain connects TRBV4-1 to TRBJ2-1; perhaps TRBD2 as D (5 bases). The CDR3 spans 16 residues. Per germline, CDR1 MGHRA and CDR2 YSYEKL. Trimming stripped 1 base from V and 5 bases from J, with 15 bases between. The CDR3, as DNA: TGCGCCAGCAGCCAAGTGGACTCCCCCAGGAACAATGAGCAGTTCTTC. This translates into CASSQVDSPRNNEQFF.

This sequence joins TRBV7-2 and TRBJ1-3; no clear D. The CDR3 is 11 residues long. Germline V lookup: CDR1 SGHTA, CDR2 FQGNSA. V was trimmed by 2 bases and J by 9 bases, leaving 5 bases between them. The CDR3 loop is CASSLFSTIYF. CDR3 sequence (DNA): TGTGCCAGCAGCTTATTCTCCACCATATATTTT.

This chain links TRBV14 with TRBJ2-1; 9 nucleotides align to TRBD2. The CDR3 has 13 amino acids. The J segment lost 9 bases and the V segment lost 4 bases, leaving 4 bases of the junction unmatched. Germline V gives CDR1 SGHDN, CDR2 FVKESK. In DNA form, the CDR3 reads TGTGCCAGCAGCCGAGCGGGAGGAAGTGAGCAGTTCTTC. It is translated as CASSRAGGSEQFF.

The rearrangement links TRBV15 to TRBJ1-3; D is unclear. The V gene's germline CDR1 is LNHNV and CDR2 YYDKDF (reference sequence). The CDR3 is 13 residues long. The ends were cut back, 6 bases at V and 0 bases at J, with 6 bases in the middle. The CDR3 DNA reads TGTGCCACCAGGGCTTACTCTGGAAACACCATATATTTT. This sequence encodes CATRAYSGNTIYF.

The V call is TRBV3-1 (or the pseudogene TRBV3-2), the J call TRBJ1-5; 7 bases map to TRBD1. The CDR3 is made up of 15 amino acids. The V and J ends lost 4 bases and 1 base, in that order; junction bases with no gene match: 4. CDR1 LGHDT and CDR2 YNNKEL come from the germline V gene (reference sequence). The CDR3 reads CASSPYRGSNQPQHF. CDR3 sequence (DNA): TGTGCCAGCAGCCCCTACAGGGGAAGCAATCAGCCCCAGCATTTT.

DNA of the CDR3: TGTGCCAGCAGCTTGGGGAGGGGGACCCACAAAAACATTCAGTACTTC. Protein: CASSLGRGTHKNIQYF. The chain carries TRBV11-2 and TRBJ2-4, with D possibly TRBD2 on 7 matching bases. Germline loops: CDR1 SGHAT, CDR2 FQNNGV. Trimming shortened V by 3 bases and J by 3 bases, and 15 bases separated the two germline ends. The CDR3 totals 16 residues.

V is TRBV12-3 or TRBV12-4 and J is TRBJ1-4; 7 nucleotides match TRBD1. The junction had 7 bases not matched to a gene; V was cut back by 7 bases and J by 8 bases. This CDR3 is built from 13 residues. The CDR3 nucleotides are TGTGCCAGCATCGGGACAGAACGAGAAAAACTGTTTTTT. It codes for CASIGTEREKLFF.

The chain links TRBV7-9 to TRBJ1-4, with D tentatively TRBD1 (6 bases). The CDR3 is 17 residues long. CDR1 and CDR2 (germline): SEHNR, FQNEAQ (reference sequence). V lost 5 bases to trimming and J lost 5 bases, with 21 bases between them. Here the CDR3 DNA reads TGTGCCAGCAGCCCCGTCGGGGGGGCTCTCATCAATGAAAAACTGTTTTTT. Residues: CASSPVGGALINEKLFF.